This entry lists 18 T cell receptor beta chains sequenced from one sample in a study of blood T cell repertoires in COVID-19. The data were produced by immunoSEQ multiplex PCR, yet TCRdb's version contains in-frame clones alone and is incomplete. The sample has around 200,000 clones; 75% to 90% are singletons. Sequencing used peripheral blood. Every receptor here comes from a woman in her 40s with COVID-19, enrolled during active disease.

In its sample, this clone was seen once. A junction end diverges from the germline sequence, so it may reflect a read error. The chain uses TRBV11-2 and TRBJ1-6, with TRBD1 matching over 9 bases. Germline loops: CDR1 SGHAT, CDR2 FQNNGV. CDR3 length: 16 residues. CDR3 in amino acids: CASSPRTGASNSPLHF. For the CDR3, the DNA is TGTGCCAGCAGCCCGCGGACAGGGGCCTCGAATTCCCCCCTCCACTTT.

V is TRBV5-4 and J is TRBJ1-2; possible D gene TRBD1, 6 bases. Trimming pared 3 bases from V and 4 bases from J, leaving 7 bases between. CDR1 and CDR2 (germline): SGHNT, YYREEE (reference sequence). This CDR3 comprises 12 residues. CDR3 residues: CASSSDSYGYTF. In DNA, the CDR3 is TGTGCCAGCAGCTCGGACAGCTATGGCTACACCTTC.

J is TRBJ2-4 and V is TRBV4-1; D is possibly TRBD1 (6 bases). Germline V gene lookup returns CDR1 MGHRA and CDR2 YSYEKL. The germline V and J ends were trimmed by 0 bases and 0 bases, with 12 bases remaining between them. The CDR3 is 17 residues long. CDR3 DNA: TGCGCCAGCAGCCAAGATCGGGCAGGGGAAGCCAAAAACATTCAGTACTTC. It yields the protein CASSQDRAGEAKNIQYF.

The CDR3 reads CASSQVLGREKLFF. CDR3 DNA sequence: TGTGCCAGCAGCCAAGTATTGGGGCGGGAAAAACTGTTTTTT. The V and J genes are TRBV3-1 (or the pseudogene TRBV3-2) and TRBJ1-4; weak D call: TRBD1 (5 bases). With 1 base removed from V and 8 bases from J, the gap between germline ends came to 11 bases. CDR3 length equals 14 residues. CDR1 and CDR2 from the germline V gene are LGHDT and YNNKEL (reference sequence).

This chain uses TRBV9 with TRBJ2-7, with TRBD1 matching 8 bases. Germline lookup yields CDR1 SGDLS and CDR2 YYNGEE. The CDR3 length is 15 residues. V dropped 4 bases and J dropped 4; count of bases not matched to a gene: 10. The CDR3 bases are TGTGCCAGCAGCCCCGGACAGGGTAAGAGGTACGAGCAGTACTTC. This translates into CASSPGQGKRYEQYF.

The genes are TRBV2 and TRBJ1-4, with D unclear. Germline lookup yields CDR1 SNHLY and CDR2 FYNNEI. The CDR3 runs 14 residues. V dropped 3 bases and J dropped 7 bases, with 12 bases sitting between them. The CDR3 DNA is TGTGCCAGCAGTGAGGGGAGGGATGTTGAAAAACTGTTTTTT. It translates to CASSEGRDVEKLFF.

This clone was seen only a few times. The rearrangement uses TRBV19 and TRBJ2-1; 10 positions match TRBD2. The CDR3 runs 17 residues. V lost 5 bases and J lost 4; bases outside the gene matches: 11. CDR1 and CDR2 (germline): LNHDA, SQIVND (reference sequence). CDR3 protein: CASSPDPGLASYNEQFF. The CDR3 coding sequence is TGTGCCAGTAGTCCCGATCCGGGACTAGCGAGTTACAATGAGCAGTTCTTC.

The chain combines TRBV10-1 with TRBJ1-2; D unresolved. The CDR3 is 14 residues long. Germline CDR1 and CDR2: WNHNN and SYGVQD (reference sequence). V dropped 8 bases and J dropped 8 bases, with 21 bases sitting between them. CDR3 protein: CASAEAAHLEGYTF. The DNA for the CDR3 is TGCGCCAGCGCAGAGGCAGCTCATCTTGAAGGCTACACCTTC.

The chain has TRBV28 and TRBJ2-1, with TRBD2 matching over 10 bases. CDR3 size: 16 residues. The V gene's germline CDR1 is MDHEN and CDR2 SYDVKM. Germline trimming cut 6 bases from V and 7 bases from J; bases unmatched to any gene: 12. CDR3 bases: TGTGCCAGCAGCGAGACTAGCGGGCCTACCCAAAATGAGCAGTTCTTC. Translation gives CASSETSGPTQNEQFF. The whole variable domain, filled in from reference TRBV28 and TRBJ2-1, reads DVKVTQSSRYLVKRTGEKVFLECVQDMDHENMFWYRQDPGLGLRLIYFSYDVKMKEKGDIPEGYSVSREKKERFSLILESASTNQTSMYLCASSETSGPTQNEQFFGPGTRLTVL.

The chain recombines TRBV3-1 (or the pseudogene TRBV3-2) with TRBJ2-5; perhaps TRBD2 as D (5 bases). The length of the CDR3 is 14 residues. V shed 4 bases and J shed 1 base, with 10 bases lying between them. Germline loops: CDR1 LGHDT, CDR2 YNNKEL (reference sequence). The chain's CDR3 is CASSPRVPQETQYF. The CDR3 DNA follows: TGTGCCAGCAGCCCGAGGGTACCCCAAGAGACCCAGTACTTC.

V usage is TRBV28 and J usage is TRBJ2-4, with 7 bases lining up with TRBD2. Germline assignment: CDR1 MDHEN and CDR2 SYDVKM. V gave up 4 bases and J gave up 7 bases; unmatched junction bases: 4. This CDR3 is built from 13 residues. The CDR3 loop reads CASSWGGGNIQYF. CDR3 bases: TGTGCCAGCAGTTGGGGGGGAGGTAACATTCAGTACTTC.

J is TRBJ1-4 and V is TRBV9; 10 bases are a match to TRBD1. V trimming: 3 bases; J trimming: 7 bases; junction bases outside the gene matches: 9. The CDR3 is 16 amino acids. Germline CDR1 is SGDLS and CDR2 is YYNGEE. For the CDR3, the DNA is TGTGCCAGCAGCGCTATCTCCGGACAGGGGGGTGAAAAACTGTTTTTT. Translation gives CASSAISGQGGEKLFF.

The rearrangement links TRBV13 to TRBJ2-3, with D possibly being TRBD2 (5 bases). CDR1 and CDR2 from the germline V gene are PRHDT and FYEKMQ (reference sequence). The CDR3 is 15 residues long. Trimming stripped 3 bases from V and 8 bases from J, with 18 bases between. The chain's CDR3 is CASSFGGSLYRTQYF. The CDR3 nucleotides read TGTGCCAGCAGCTTTGGAGGATCCCTCTACCGTACGCAGTATTTT.

This clone showed up just once. In nucleotides, the CDR3 is TGTGCCAGCAGTTTAATGGGGACTAGCTTCAATGAGCAGTTCTTC. Its protein product is CASSLMGTSFNEQFF. The V call is TRBV27, the J call TRBJ2-1; TRBD2 matches 9 bases. Looked up from germline, CDR1 is MNHEY and CDR2 is SMNVEV (reference sequence). The CDR3 loop spans 15 amino acids. The junction had 5 bases not matched to a gene; V was cut back by 2 bases and J by 6 bases.

The rearrangement joins TRBV5-1 to TRBJ2-1, with 7 bases matching TRBD1. The germline CDR1 and CDR2 sequences are SGHRS and YFSETQ. The CDR3 loop spans 14 amino acids. The V and J ends lost 4 bases and 4 bases, in that order; junction bases with no gene match: 5. The CDR3 region is CASSPGTEYNEQFF. CDR3 coding DNA: TGCGCCAGCAGCCCCGGGACAGAGTACAATGAGCAGTTCTTC.

CDR3 DNA sequence: TGTGCCAGCGGTCCAAATTCACCCCTCCACTTT. This encodes CASGPNSPLHF. The V and J genes are TRBV6-6 and TRBJ1-6; D call uncertain. The V end was cut by 8 bases, the J end by 7 bases, with 6 bases between. Germline CDR1 is MNHNY and CDR2 is SVGAGI (reference sequence). The CDR3 runs to 11 residues.

The gene calls are TRBV5-6 and TRBJ1-1, with D hard to call. Germline lookup yields CDR1 SGHDT and CDR2 YYEEEE. This CDR3 has 15 amino acids. V was trimmed by 1 base and J by 9 bases, leaving 19 bases between them. The CDR3 sequence is CASSLWVGGRGKAFF. CDR3 coding DNA: TGTGCCAGCAGCTTGTGGGTGGGTGGACGAGGGAAAGCTTTCTTT.

J is TRBJ1-5 and V is TRBV5-5, with D uncertain. Deletions cut 4 bases from V and 5 bases from J, with 13 bases between. The CDR3 runs to 14 residues. The germline CDR1 and CDR2 sequences are SGHKS and YYEKEE (reference sequence). CDR3 protein: CASSPLSVDQPQHF. CDR3 nucleotide sequence: TGTGCCAGCAGCCCGTTATCCGTAGATCAGCCCCAGCATTTT.